This record looks at one T cell receptor (beta chain) sequence and its context. The record originates from a study of blood T cell repertoires in COVID-19. J was trimmed by 8 bases and V by 3 bases; bases with no gene match: 7. CDR1 is SNHLY and CDR2 is FYNNEI in the germline V gene. The CDR3 covers 14 residues. Only in-frame clones appear in the TCRdb table, and some are missing; sequencing was by immunoSEQ multiplex PCR. Among approximately 130,000 clones listed, more than 75% were seen once. Material for sequencing was peripheral blood. V is TRBV2 and J is TRBJ1-2, with 9 bases that match TRBD1. This TCR derives from a man aged 50 or older with acute or convalescent COVID-19. The CDR3 DNA sequence: TGTGCCAGCAGTGACGACAGGGGGGAAGGAGGCTACACCTTC. It specifies CASSDDRGEGGYTF. The variable domain in full, completed from reference TRBV2 and TRBJ1-2, reads EPEVTQTPSHQVTQMGQEVILRCVPISNHLYFYWYRQILGQKVEFLVSFYNNEISEKSEIFDDQFSVERPDGSNFTLKIRSTKLEDSAMYFCASSDDRGEGGYTFGSGTRLTVV.